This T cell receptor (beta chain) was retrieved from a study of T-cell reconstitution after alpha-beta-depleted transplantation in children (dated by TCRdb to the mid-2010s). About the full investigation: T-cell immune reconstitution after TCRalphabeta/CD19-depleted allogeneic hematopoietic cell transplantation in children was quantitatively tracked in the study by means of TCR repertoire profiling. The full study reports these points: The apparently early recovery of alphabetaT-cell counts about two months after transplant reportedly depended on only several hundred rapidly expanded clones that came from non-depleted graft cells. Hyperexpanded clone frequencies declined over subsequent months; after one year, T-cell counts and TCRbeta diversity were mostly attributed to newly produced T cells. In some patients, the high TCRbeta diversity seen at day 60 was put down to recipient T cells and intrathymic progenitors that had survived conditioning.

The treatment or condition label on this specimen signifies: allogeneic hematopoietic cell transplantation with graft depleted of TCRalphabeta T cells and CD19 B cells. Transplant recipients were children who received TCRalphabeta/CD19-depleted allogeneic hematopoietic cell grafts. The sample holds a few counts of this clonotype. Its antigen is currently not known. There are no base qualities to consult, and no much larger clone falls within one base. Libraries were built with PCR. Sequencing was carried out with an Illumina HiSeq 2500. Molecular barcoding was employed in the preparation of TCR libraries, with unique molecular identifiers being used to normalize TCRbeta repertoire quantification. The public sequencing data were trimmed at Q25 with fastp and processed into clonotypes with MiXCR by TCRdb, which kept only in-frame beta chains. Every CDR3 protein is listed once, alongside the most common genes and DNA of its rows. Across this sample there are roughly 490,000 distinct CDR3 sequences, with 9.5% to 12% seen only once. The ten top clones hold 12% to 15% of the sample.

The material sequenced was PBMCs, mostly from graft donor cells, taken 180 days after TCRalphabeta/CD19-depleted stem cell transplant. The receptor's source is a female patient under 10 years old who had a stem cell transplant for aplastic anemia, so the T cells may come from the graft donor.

The sequenced DNA is TGTGCCAGTAGTCCCCTGGGCAGGGGGGAAACTAATGAGCAGTTCTTC. The translation is CASSPLGRGETNEQFF. Here the chain combines TRBV19 and TRBJ2-1; D gene: possibly TRBD1, on 7 matching bases. The CDR3 sequence holds 16 residues, the cysteine and phenylalanine included. The sequence is cut down to CDR3 DNA, 48 bases in frame from base 1. Looking up the germline V gene (reference sequence) yields CDR1 LNHDA and CDR2 SQIVND. V loses 5 bases of germline sequence and J loses 7 bases, and the interval between the two ends is 21 bases.